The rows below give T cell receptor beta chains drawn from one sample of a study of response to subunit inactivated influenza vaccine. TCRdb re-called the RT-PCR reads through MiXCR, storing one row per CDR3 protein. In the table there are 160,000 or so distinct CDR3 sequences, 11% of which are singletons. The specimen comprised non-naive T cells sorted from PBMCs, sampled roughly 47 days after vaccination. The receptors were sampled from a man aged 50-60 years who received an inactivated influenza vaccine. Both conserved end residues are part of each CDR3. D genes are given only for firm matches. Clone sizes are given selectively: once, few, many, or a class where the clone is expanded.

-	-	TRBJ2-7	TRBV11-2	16	TGTGCCAGCAGCGCACGAGCGGTTGTTGGGGCAGAAGAGCAGTACTTC	CASSARAVVGAEEQYF
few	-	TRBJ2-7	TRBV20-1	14	TGCAGTGGCGAAGTAGCGGAGGGCTCCTACGAGCAGTACTTC	CSGEVAEGSYEQYF
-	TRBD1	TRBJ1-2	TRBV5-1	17	TGCGCCAGCAGCTTGAGGGGGGGGACAGCCTATAACTATGGCTACACCTTC	CASSLRGGTAYNYGYTF
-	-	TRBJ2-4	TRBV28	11	TGTGCCAGCAGTTTAACCAACATTCAGTACTTC	CASSLTNIQYF
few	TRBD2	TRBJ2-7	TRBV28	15	TGTGCCAGCAGTTCTGCGGGAGGTAAATTGGGGGAGCAGTACTTC	CASSSAGGKLGEQYF
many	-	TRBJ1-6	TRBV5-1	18	TGCGCCAGCAGCTTGGACAGGGTCGATAGCTCCTATAATTCACCCCTCCACTTT	CASSLDRVDSSYNSPLHF
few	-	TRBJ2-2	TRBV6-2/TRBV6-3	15	TGTGCCAGCAGCCGCCCCAACAGAAACACCGGGGAGCTGTTTTTT	CASSRPNRNTGELFF
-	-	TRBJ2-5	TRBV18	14	TGTGCCAGCTCACCACCCCGGGGGACTTGGACCCAGTACTTC	CASSPPRGTWTQYF
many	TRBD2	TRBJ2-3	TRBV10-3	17	TGTGCCATCAGGCCAATGGCTAGCGGGGGGGAGACAGATACGCAGTATTTT	CAIRPMASGGETDTQYF
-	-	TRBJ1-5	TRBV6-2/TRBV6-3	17	TGTGCCAGCAGTTACTCGACTGGTCATTATAGCAATCAGCCCCAGCATTTT	CASSYSTGHYSNQPQHF
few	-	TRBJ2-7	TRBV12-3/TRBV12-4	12	TGTGCCAGCAGTTCACGGATGGGGGAGCAGTACTTC	CASSSRMGEQYF
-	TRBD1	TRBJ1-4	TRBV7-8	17	TGTGCCAGCAGCTTATTCCTCGGACAGGGCAATAATGAAAAACTGTTTTTT	CASSLFLGQGNNEKLFF
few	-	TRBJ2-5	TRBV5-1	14	TGCGCCAGCAGCTTGGCCCCGACAATTCAGACCCAGTACTTC	CASSLAPTIQTQYF
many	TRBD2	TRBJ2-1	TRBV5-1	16	TGCGCCAGCAGCTTGGTAGCGGGGACTTTCTACAATGAGCAGTTCTTC	CASSLVAGTFYNEQFF
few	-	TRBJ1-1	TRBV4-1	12	TGCGCCAGCAGCCAACAGGTTGGCGAAGCTTTCTTT	CASSQQVGEAFF
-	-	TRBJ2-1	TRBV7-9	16	TGTGCCAGCAGCCCTACCGACAGTGTCTCCTACAATGAGCAGTTCTTC	CASSPTDSVSYNEQFF
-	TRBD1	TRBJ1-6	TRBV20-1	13	TGCAGTATACAGGGGGCTAGAAATTCACCCCTCCACTTT	CSIQGARNSPLHF
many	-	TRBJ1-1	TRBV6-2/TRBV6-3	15	TGTGCCAGCAGTTACAATCAGGGTGTGGGCACTGAAGCTTTCTTT	CASSYNQGVGTEAFF
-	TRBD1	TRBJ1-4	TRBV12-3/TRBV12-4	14	TGTGCCAGCAGTCGGACAGGCCCCCGTGAAAAACTGTTTTTT	CASSRTGPREKLFF
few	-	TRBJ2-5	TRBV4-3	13	TGCGCCAGCAGCCAAGATAGGTGGGAGACCCAGTACTTC	CASSQDRWETQYF
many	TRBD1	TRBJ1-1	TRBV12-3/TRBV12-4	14	TGTGCCAGCAGTGGGGGGACAGGGGACACTGAAGCTTTCTTT	CASSGGTGDTEAFF
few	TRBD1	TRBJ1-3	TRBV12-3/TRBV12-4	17	TGTGCCAGCAGCCTCAGGGGGACAGGGGCCTCTGGAAACACCATATATTTT	CASSLRGTGASGNTIYF
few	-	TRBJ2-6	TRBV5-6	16	TGTGCCAGCAGCTTCTATTGGACAACTGGGGCCAACGTCCTGACTTTC	CASSFYWTTGANVLTF
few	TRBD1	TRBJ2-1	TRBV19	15	TGTGCCAGTAGTATAGGCGGGACAGGAAGGGATGAGCAGTTCTTC	CASSIGGTGRDEQFF
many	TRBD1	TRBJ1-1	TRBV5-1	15	TGCGCCAGCACCCGGGACAGCCTGACGAACACTGAAGCTTTCTTT	CASTRDSLTNTEAFF
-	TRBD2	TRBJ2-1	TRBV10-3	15	TGTGCCATCAGTGCGACTAGCGGAGCCTACAATGAGCAGTTCTTC	CAISATSGAYNEQFF
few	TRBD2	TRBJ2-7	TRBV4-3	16	TGCGCCAGCAGTCTGAGCGGGGCTAGCGGGAGATACGAGCAGTACTTC	CASSLSGASGRYEQYF
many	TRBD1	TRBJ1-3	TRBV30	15	TGTGCCTGGAGAAGGGACAGGAGCTCTGGAAACACCATATATTTT	CAWRRDRSSGNTIYF
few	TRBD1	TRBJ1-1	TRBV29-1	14	TGCAGGGCGGACAGGGGGCAGAGTGGCACTGAAGCTTTCTTT	CRADRGQSGTEAFF
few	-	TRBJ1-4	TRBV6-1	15	TGTGCCAGCAGCCTATATCCCGCAACTAATGAAAAACTGTTTTTT	CASSLYPATNEKLFF
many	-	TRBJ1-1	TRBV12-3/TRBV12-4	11	TGTGCCAGCAGTTACGGCGGTGAAGCTTTCTTT	CASSYGGEAFF
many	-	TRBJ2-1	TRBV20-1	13	TGCAGGGCAGGGAAAAGCTCCTACAATGAGCAGTTCTTC	CRAGKSSYNEQFF
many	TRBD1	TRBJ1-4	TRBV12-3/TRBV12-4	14	TGTGCCAGCAACCGACAGGGCCCAAATGAAAAACTGTTTTTT	CASNRQGPNEKLFF
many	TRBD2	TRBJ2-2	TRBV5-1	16	TGCGCCAGCAGCTTACGGACTAGCGGGAGATCCGGGGAGCTGTTTTTT	CASSLRTSGRSGELFF
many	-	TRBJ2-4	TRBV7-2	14	TGTGCCAGCAGCCCCGACAGAGTACAAAACATTCAGTACTTC	CASSPDRVQNIQYF
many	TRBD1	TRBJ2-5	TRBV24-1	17	TGTGCCACCAGTGAATCTCCGGGACAGGGAGCAAAAGAGACCCAGTACTTC	CATSESPGQGAKETQYF
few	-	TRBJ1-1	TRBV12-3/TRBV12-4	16	TGTGCCAGCAGTCCGGAAGACCCGCTCATCATGGCTGAAGCTTTCTTT	CASSPEDPLIMAEAFF
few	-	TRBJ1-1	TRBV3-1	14	TGTGCCACCTCCTCTTCCGGGGGGAACACTGAAGCTTTCTTT	CATSSSGGNTEAFF
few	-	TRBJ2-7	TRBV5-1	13	TGCGCCAGCAGCTCCTTAGGAGAGTACGAGCAGTACTTC	CASSSLGEYEQYF
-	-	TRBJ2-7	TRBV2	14	TGTGCCAGCAGTGAAGATCAGGGGACTTACGAGCAGTACTTC	CASSEDQGTYEQYF
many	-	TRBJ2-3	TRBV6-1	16	TGTGCCAGCAGTGAAAGGGAACAGGGAAGCACAGATACGCAGTATTTT	CASSEREQGSTDTQYF
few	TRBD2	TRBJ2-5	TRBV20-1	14	TGCAGTGCTCTTCTAGCGGGAGAAGGAGAGACCCAGTACTTC	CSALLAGEGETQYF
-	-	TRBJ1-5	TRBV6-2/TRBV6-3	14	TGTGCCAGCAGTGCTCCGGGCCGCAATCAGCCCCAGCATTTT	CASSAPGRNQPQHF
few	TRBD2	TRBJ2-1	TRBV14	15	TGTGCCAGCAGCCAGATGACTAGCGGGAGCGATGAGCAGTTCTTC	CASSQMTSGSDEQFF
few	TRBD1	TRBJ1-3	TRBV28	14	TGTGCCAGCAGTTTGCCAGGGGGCGGAAACACCATATATTTT	CASSLPGGGNTIYF
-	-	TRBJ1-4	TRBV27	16	TGTGCCAGCAGTTTATCAGTGGTGGCAACTAATGAAAAACTGTTTTTT	CASSLSVVATNEKLFF
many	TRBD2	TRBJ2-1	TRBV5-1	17	TGCGCCAGCAGCGAAGGGACGACTAGCGGGAGACTCAATGAGCAGTTCTTC	CASSEGTTSGRLNEQFF
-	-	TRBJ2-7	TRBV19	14	TGTGCCAGTAGTATAGTTGGCAGCTCCTACGAGCAGTACTTC	CASSIVGSSYEQYF
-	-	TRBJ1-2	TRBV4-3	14	TGCGCCAGCAGCCCCGACGTGGGAAACTATGGCTACACCTTC	CASSPDVGNYGYTF
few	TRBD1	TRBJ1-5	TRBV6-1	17	TGTGCCAGCAGGGCTGTTTCGGGACAGTATAGCAATCAGCCCCAGCATTTT	CASRAVSGQYSNQPQHF
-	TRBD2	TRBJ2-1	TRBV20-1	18	TGCAGTGCAGAAACGGTTTATGGCGGGAGTCTCTCCTACAATGAGCAGTTCTTC	CSAETVYGGSLSYNEQFF
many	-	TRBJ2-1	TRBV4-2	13	TGTGCCAGCAGCCAAGACCGAGACAGGGAGCAGTTCTTC	CASSQDRDREQFF
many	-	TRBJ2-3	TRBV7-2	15	TGTGCCAGCAGCTTAATGGGGGGAAATACAGATACGCAGTATTTT	CASSLMGGNTDTQYF
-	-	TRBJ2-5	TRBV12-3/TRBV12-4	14	TGTGCCAGCAGCGACCGGCTAGCCCGGGAGACCCAGTACTTC	CASSDRLARETQYF